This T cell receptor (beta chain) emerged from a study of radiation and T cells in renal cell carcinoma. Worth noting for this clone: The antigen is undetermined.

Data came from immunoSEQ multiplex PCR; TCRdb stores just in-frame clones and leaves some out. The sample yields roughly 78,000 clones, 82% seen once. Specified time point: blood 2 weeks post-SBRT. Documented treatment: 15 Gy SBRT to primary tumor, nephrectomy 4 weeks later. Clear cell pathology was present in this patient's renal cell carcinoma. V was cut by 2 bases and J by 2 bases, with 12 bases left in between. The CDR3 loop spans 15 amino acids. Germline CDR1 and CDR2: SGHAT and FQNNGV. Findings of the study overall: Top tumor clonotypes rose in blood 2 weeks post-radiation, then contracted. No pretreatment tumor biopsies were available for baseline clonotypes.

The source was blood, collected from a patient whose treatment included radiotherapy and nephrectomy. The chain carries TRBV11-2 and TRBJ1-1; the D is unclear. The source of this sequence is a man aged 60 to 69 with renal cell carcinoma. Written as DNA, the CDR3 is TGTGCCAGCAGCTTAAGGGCAGGTATTAACACTGAAGCTTTCTTT. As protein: CASSLRAGINTEAFF.